The rows below give T cell receptor beta chains drawn from one sample of a study of blood T cells in healthy people across ages. From the 5' RACE reads, TCRdb called clonotypes with MiXCR, one entry per CDR3 protein. The sample records around 1,600,000 distinct CDR3 sequences, about 45% being singletons. Sequenced input: blood. The receptors come from a woman aged 18-29 years in good health. Each CDR3 is given with its conserved first and last residue. Fields, in order: CDR3 length, V gene, clone size, J gene, D gene, CDR3 protein, CDR3 DNA. The D gene is left open where the match is weak. The size field is filled for only some rows; it gives once, few, many or a size class.

length: 15; V: TRBV7-2; size: few; J: TRBJ1-2; D: .; CDR3: CASSLAPRGSNGYTF; DNA: TGTGCCAGCAGCTTAGCGCCGAGGGGAAGTAATGGCTACACCTTC
length: 16; V: TRBV15; size: few; J: TRBJ1-2; D: .; CDR3: CATSRDLGGTNYGYTF; DNA: TGTGCCACCAGCAGAGATTTAGGCGGGACTAACTATGGCTACACCTTC
length: 17; V: TRBV2; size: .; J: TRBJ2-1; D: TRBD2; CDR3: CASSGRGLAGASREQFF; DNA: TGTGCCAGCAGTGGACGGGGACTAGCGGGAGCGTCTCGGGAGCAGTTCTTC
length: 14; V: TRBV30; size: many; J: TRBJ2-1; D: TRBD1; CDR3: CAWSDGTDYNEQFF; DNA: TGTGCCTGGAGTGACGGGACAGATTACAATGAGCAGTTCTTC
length: 15; V: TRBV6-5; size: many; J: TRBJ1-5; D: .; CDR3: CASSYSGSGNQPQHF; DNA: TGTGCCAGCAGTTACTCGGGCAGCGGTAATCAGCCCCAGCATTTT
length: 11; V: TRBV12-3/TRBV12-4; size: .; J: TRBJ1-1; D: .; CDR3: CASSRITEAFF; DNA: TGTGCCAGCAGCCGAATCACTGAAGCTTTCTTT
length: 16; V: TRBV7-2; size: few; J: TRBJ1-6; D: TRBD1; CDR3: CASTSTSGTVNSPLHF; DNA: TGTGCCAGCACCTCTACTTCCGGGACAGTTAATTCACCCCTCCACTTT
length: 13; V: TRBV29-1; size: .; J: TRBJ1-1; D: .; CDR3: CSANRLMNTEAFF; DNA: TGCAGCGCCAACAGATTAATGAACACTGAAGCTTTCTTT
length: 12; V: TRBV29-1; size: few; J: TRBJ1-5; D: TRBD1; CDR3: CSAGQGLQPQHF; DNA: TGCAGCGCGGGACAGGGTCTTCAGCCCCAGCATTTT
length: 13; V: TRBV4-1; size: few; J: TRBJ2-1; D: TRBD2; CDR3: CASSQPAGGEQFF; DNA: TGCGCCAGCAGCCAACCGGCGGGGGGTGAGCAGTTCTTC
length: 15; V: TRBV12-3/TRBV12-4; size: .; J: TRBJ2-5; D: .; CDR3: CASSLESSSFGTQYF; DNA: TGTGCCAGCAGTTTAGAGAGCTCTAGCTTTGGGACCCAGTACTTC
length: 16; V: TRBV5-1; size: .; J: TRBJ2-7; D: TRBD2; CDR3: CASSLDSSGGSYEQYF; DNA: TGCGCCAGCAGCTTGGACTCTAGCGGGGGCTCCTACGAGCAGTACTTC
length: 16; V: TRBV28; size: .; J: TRBJ1-3; D: .; CDR3: CASSLPRDIAGNTIYF; DNA: TGTGCCAGCAGTTTACCCAGGGACATCGCTGGAAACACCATATATTTT
length: 14; V: TRBV7-8; size: .; J: TRBJ1-5; D: .; CDR3: CASNGGRGNQPQHF; DNA: TGTGCCAGCAACGGGGGCAGGGGTAATCAGCCCCAGCATTTT
length: 15; V: TRBV7-2; size: .; J: TRBJ1-1; D: TRBD1; CDR3: CTSSFGTGWNTEAFF; DNA: TGTACCAGCAGCTTTGGGACAGGCTGGAACACTGAAGCTTTCTTT
length: 18; V: TRBV7-9; size: .; J: TRBJ2-7; D: TRBD2; CDR3: CASSFRGGEIIHAYEQYF; DNA: TGTGCCAGCAGCTTTCGCGGGGGGGAGATAATCCACGCCTACGAGCAGTACTTC
length: 13; V: TRBV25-1; size: few; J: TRBJ1-2; D: .; CDR3: CASSESGGIGYTF; DNA: TGTGCCAGCAGTGAATCTGGGGGAATTGGCTACACCTTC
length: 14; V: TRBV12-3/TRBV12-4; size: .; J: TRBJ2-7; D: TRBD1; CDR3: CASSRFTGDYEQYF; DNA: TGTGCCAGCAGTCGGTTCACAGGGGACTACGAGCAGTACTTC
length: 13; V: TRBV20-1; size: .; J: TRBJ1-1; D: TRBD1; CDR3: CSARAIGTDEAFF; DNA: TGCAGTGCTAGAGCCATCGGGACAGACGAAGCTTTCTTT
length: 14; V: TRBV6-5; size: .; J: TRBJ1-4; D: .; CDR3: CASSYRTGGEKLFF; DNA: TGTGCCAGCAGTTACAGGACGGGCGGGGAAAAACTGTTTTTT
length: 15; V: TRBV7-2; size: .; J: TRBJ2-7; D: .; CDR3: CASSSHSKPYYEQYF; DNA: TGTGCCAGCAGCTCACATTCAAAACCTTACTACGAGCAGTACTTC
length: 17; V: TRBV7-9; size: .; J: TRBJ2-3; D: TRBD2; CDR3: CASSSGTSGMGTDTQYF; DNA: TGTGCCAGCAGCTCGGGGACTAGCGGGATGGGCACAGATACGCAGTATTTT
length: 16; V: TRBV29-1; size: .; J: TRBJ1-3; D: .; CDR3: CSVEETYRFSGNTIYF; DNA: TGCAGCGTTGAGGAGACCTACCGGTTCTCTGGAAACACCATATATTTT
length: 15; V: TRBV7-2; size: few; J: TRBJ1-2; D: .; CDR3: CASSLVLRGGYGYTF; DNA: TGTGCCAGCAGCTTAGTACTCAGGGGAGGGTATGGCTACACCTTC
length: 16; V: TRBV4-1; size: .; J: TRBJ1-5; D: TRBD1; CDR3: CASGQEGRGRYQPQHF; DNA: TGCGCCAGCGGCCAAGAAGGCAGGGGGCGATATCAGCCCCAGCATTTT
length: 14; V: TRBV9; size: .; J: TRBJ2-7; D: .; CDR3: CASSVEQGYNEQYF; DNA: TGTGCCAGCAGCGTAGAGCAGGGCTACAATGAGCAGTACTTC
length: 14; V: TRBV7-2; size: .; J: TRBJ2-5; D: .; CDR3: CASTKDVGFETQYF; DNA: TGTGCCAGCACCAAAGACGTGGGGTTCGAGACCCAGTACTTC
length: 15; V: TRBV12-3/TRBV12-4; size: .; J: TRBJ1-5; D: .; CDR3: CASGKDGDSNQPQHF; DNA: TGTGCCAGCGGAAAGGACGGGGATAGCAATCAGCCCCAGCATTTT
length: 15; V: TRBV4-1; size: few; J: TRBJ1-2; D: .; CDR3: CASSQSSAEQYGYTF; DNA: TGCGCCAGCAGCCAAAGTTCAGCGGAGCAGTATGGCTACACCTTC
length: 16; V: TRBV5-1; size: .; J: TRBJ2-1; D: .; CDR3: CASSLVGGDTYNEQFF; DNA: TGCGCCAGCAGCTTGGTAGGGGGAGACACCTACAATGAGCAGTTCTTC
length: 16; V: TRBV6-2/TRBV6-3; size: .; J: TRBJ2-7; D: .; CDR3: CASSYSTTDGTYEQYF; DNA: TGTGCCAGCAGTTACTCGACAACAGACGGCACCTACGAGCAGTACTTC
length: 15; V: TRBV7-3; size: few; J: TRBJ2-1; D: TRBD2; CDR3: CASSYGGTSVHEQFF; DNA: TGTGCCAGCAGCTATGGGGGGACTAGCGTACATGAGCAGTTCTTC
length: 16; V: TRBV24-1; size: few; J: TRBJ2-2; D: TRBD1; CDR3: CATSEGTGVNTGELFF; DNA: TGTGCCACCAGTGAGGGGACAGGGGTTAACACCGGGGAGCTGTTTTTT
length: 14; V: TRBV20-1; size: .; J: TRBJ2-1; D: TRBD2; CDR3: CSADLAGVRNEQFF; DNA: TGCAGTGCCGATCTAGCGGGAGTTCGGAATGAGCAGTTCTTC
length: 16; V: TRBV4-1; size: .; J: TRBJ2-3; D: .; CDR3: CASSPRTGEDTDTQYF; DNA: TGCGCCAGCAGCCCACGAACAGGGGAGGACACAGATACGCAGTATTTT
length: 16; V: TRBV6-2/TRBV6-3; size: few; J: TRBJ1-2; D: .; CDR3: CASSYPPGQPAYGYTF; DNA: TGTGCCAGCAGTTACCCCCCCGGACAACCGGCCTATGGCTACACCTTC
length: 15; V: TRBV29-1; size: .; J: TRBJ2-3; D: TRBD1; CDR3: CSVLRTGVRADTQYF; DNA: TGCAGCGTTCTTCGAACAGGGGTTCGGGCAGATACGCAGTATTTT
length: 11; V: TRBV10-3; size: few; J: TRBJ2-7; D: .; CDR3: CAISEKYEQYF; DNA: TGTGCCATCAGTGAGAAATACGAGCAGTACTTC
length: 11; V: TRBV19; size: .; J: TRBJ2-5; D: TRBD1; CDR3: CASTGEETQYF; DNA: TGTGCCTCTACAGGGGAAGAGACCCAGTACTTC
length: 12; V: TRBV20-1; size: many; J: TRBJ1-4; D: .; CDR3: CSASRPAEKLFF; DNA: TGCAGTGCCTCGAGACCGGCTGAAAAACTGTTTTTT
length: 13; V: TRBV27; size: few; J: TRBJ1-2; D: .; CDR3: CASSFSGVYGYTF; DNA: TGTGCCAGCAGTTTCTCGGGCGTCTATGGCTACACCTTC
length: 13; V: TRBV28; size: .; J: TRBJ1-2; D: TRBD1; CDR3: CASSPGQEQGYTF; DNA: TGTGCCAGCAGCCCAGGACAGGAACAGGGCTACACCTTC
length: 17; V: TRBV11-2; size: few; J: TRBJ2-1; D: .; CDR3: CASSLIVGPSRYNEQFF; DNA: TGTGCCAGCAGCTTAATCGTAGGCCCATCAAGATACAATGAGCAGTTCTTC
length: 16; V: TRBV7-2; size: .; J: TRBJ2-7; D: TRBD2; CDR3: CASSSQTSGRAHEQYF; DNA: TGTGCCAGCAGCTCCCAAACTAGCGGGAGGGCCCACGAGCAGTACTTC
length: 14; V: TRBV29-1; size: .; J: TRBJ2-2; D: .; CDR3: CSVESQTNTGELFF; DNA: TGCAGCGTTGAAAGTCAGACTAACACCGGGGAGCTGTTTTTT
length: 13; V: TRBV12-3/TRBV12-4; size: .; J: TRBJ1-2; D: .; CDR3: CASSPQRIAGYTF; DNA: TGTGCCAGCAGTCCTCAACGGATTGCTGGCTACACCTTC